Included here is one TCR beta chain sequence, with context. The data are from a study of blood T cell repertoires in COVID-19. Study as a whole: The United States, Italy and Spain were the sources of the acute and convalescent COVID-19 samples. PBMCs, B-cell-depleted T cells, or T cells provided the cDNA or gDNA that made up the material.

V dropped 5 bases and J dropped 6; count of bases not matched to a gene: 2. CDR1 SGDLS and CDR2 YYNGEE come from the germline V gene. The CDR3 loop spans 13 amino acids. As processed by the authors: Using reference gene primer amplification, nucleated cell counts were estimated. Sequenced by immunoSEQ multiplex PCR; TCRdb stores in-frame clones only, minus some. Clonal size and the V and J genes are those of that table, whereas D and trimming came from the DNA. Among 150,000 to 200,000 clones listed, about four fifths were seen once. This sequence originates from a human donor with acute or convalescent COVID-19. The donor label of this sample is uncertain. V is TRBV9 and J is TRBJ2-1, with TRBD2 matching over 10 bases. The sequencing input was peripheral blood. The CDR3 spells CASSLAGANEQFF. In nucleotides, the CDR3 is TGTGCCAGCAGTCTAGCGGGGGCCAATGAGCAGTTCTTC.